The following is a T cell receptor beta chain sequence with its context. Its antigen is currently unknown. Treatment of the sample: roughly 10-day PBMC culture with coronavirus spike peptide pools or control peptides (ViraFEST assay). This CDR3 region has 15 residues. The germline gives CDR1 SGHTA, CDR2 FQGTGA. V gave up 0 bases and J gave up 2 bases, with 9 bases separating them. The source of the sample is a study of vaccination and CD4 T cells after COVID-19. Sequence data for DNA of cultured CD4+ T cells were generated by the Oncomine TCR Beta short-read assay. TCRdb used MiXCR to reprocess the PCR reads, holding one entry per CDR3 protein. Among about 8,900 distinct CDR3 sequences, 50% to 80% were seen once, and the ten largest hold approximately 28%.

The rearrangement links TRBV7-3 to TRBJ2-3; D is uncertain. The receptor comes from a human donor who had recovered from COVID-19. Sequences were obtained from CD4+ T cells from blood, cultured in vitro. The CDR3 loop reads CASSLTGGFTDTQYF. CDR3 nucleotide sequence: TGTGCCAGCAGCTTAACTGGCGGCTTCACAGATACGCAGTATTTT.